The rows below give T cell receptor beta chains drawn from one sample of a study of blood T cell repertoires in COVID-19. Measured with immunoSEQ multiplex PCR; TCRdb has only the in-frame clones, and not every one. The sample consists of about 250,000 clones, about 88% of them appearing once. The sequenced sample consisted of PBMCs or T cells enriched from blood (not recorded which). These receptors came from a woman aged 45 to 65 who had recovered from COVID-19. Each CDR3 is given with its conserved first and last residue. Fields, in order: clone size, D gene, V gene, J gene, CDR3 DNA, CDR3 protein. The D gene is left open where the match is weak. Not every row has a clone size; where given, it reads once, few, many or a size class.

>.|.|TRBV7-2|TRBJ1-4
TGTGCCAGCAGCTCATCCAGCGCAACTAATGAAAAACTGTTTTTT
CASSSSSATNEKLFF
>.|.|TRBV29-1|TRBJ2-7
TGCAGCGTTGTTGAACCTCACGAGGTTAAGCAGTACTTC
CSVVEPHEVKQYF
>.|.|TRBV3-1/TRBV3-2|TRBJ1-1
TGTGCCAGCAGCCAAGTGACAGGACGGAACACTGAAGCTTTCTTT
CASSQVTGRNTEAFF
>.|TRBD2|TRBV11-1|TRBJ2-7
TGTGCCAGCAGCTTCCAAGCGGGAAAGTACTACGAGCAGTACTTC
CASSFQAGKYYEQYF
>.|.|TRBV12-3/TRBV12-4|TRBJ2-7
TGTGCCAGCAGTGACACAGGGTGGGAGCAGTACTTC
CASSDTGWEQYF
>once|TRBD2|TRBV28|TRBJ2-3
TGTGCCAGCAGTCCATGGCGGGAGAATGTAGATACGCAGTATTTT
CASSPWRENVDTQYF
>.|.|TRBV18|TRBJ2-7
TGTGCCAGCTCACCACGGTTGCAGGGTGGGAACGAGCAGTACTTC
CASSPRLQGGNEQYF
>.|.|TRBV7-3|TRBJ2-2
TGTGCCAGCAGCTTAATGGGGCGAGAACTGAACACCGGGGAGCTGTTTTTT
CASSLMGRELNTGELFF
>.|.|TRBV27|TRBJ2-1
TGTGCCAGCCTGAAACGAGGCTCCTACAATGAGCAGTTCTTC
CASLKRGSYNEQFF
>.|TRBD1|TRBV3-1/TRBV3-2|TRBJ1-4
TGTGCCAGCAGCCCTAGGGGTCGGAGGACAGGGCGTGAAAAACTGTTTTTT
CASSPRGRRTGREKLFF
>once|.|TRBV3-1/TRBV3-2|TRBJ1-2
TGTGCCAGCAGCCTAAAGGGGTGGGGGGTGCGAGGCTACACCTTC
CASSLKGWGVRGYTF
>few|TRBD1|TRBV7-2|TRBJ1-6
TGTGCCAGCAGCTTTGGGGACAGGGATACCTATAATTCACCCCTCCACTTT
CASSFGDRDTYNSPLHF
>few|.|TRBV28|TRBJ1-2
TGTGCCAGCAGTCCCCCCGGGGGAGCTAACTATGGCTACACCTTC
CASSPPGGANYGYTF
>.|.|TRBV7-2|TRBJ2-7
TGTGCCAGCAGCCCCCGGCAGGGTTCCCACGAGCAGTACTTC
CASSPRQGSHEQYF
>.|.|TRBV12-3/TRBV12-4|TRBJ1-1
TGTGCCAGCAGTTTCGGGAACACTGAAGCTTTCTTT
CASSFGNTEAFF
>.|TRBD1|TRBV11-2|TRBJ2-5
TGTGCCAGCAGCCCCCAGACAGGGGCAGAGACCCAGTACTTC
CASSPQTGAETQYF
>.|TRBD2|TRBV12-3/TRBV12-4|TRBJ2-1
TGTGCCACCATAGCGGGCCTGTTAAATGAGCAGTTCTTC
CATIAGLLNEQFF
>.|TRBD1|TRBV23-1|TRBJ2-7
TGCGCCAGCGGTGGCCCCGGGACAGTCAGCTTGGAGCAGTACTTC
CASGGPGTVSLEQYF
>few|.|TRBV5-4|TRBJ2-2
TGTGCCAGCAGCTCCGCGAACACCGGGGAGCTGTTTTTT
CASSSANTGELFF
>.|TRBD1|TRBV10-3|TRBJ1-5
TGTGCCATTCAGGGGGCTGGACTCAATCAGCCCCAGCATTTT
CAIQGAGLNQPQHF
>.|.|TRBV19|TRBJ1-2
TGTGCCAGTAGTATAAACGCAGGCTATGGCTACACCTTC
CASSINAGYGYTF
>.|TRBD2|TRBV5-1|TRBJ2-3
TGCGCCAGCAGCTTACTAGCGGGGGGTGGCACAGATACGCAGTATTTT
CASSLLAGGGTDTQYF
>.|.|TRBV28|TRBJ1-2
TGTGCCAGCAACCGCTCGGGGACGGGAGCTAACTATGGCTACACCTTC
CASNRSGTGANYGYTF
>.|TRBD2|TRBV19|TRBJ2-1
TGTGCCAGTAGTATCCTGGGACTAGAGGTCAATGAGCAGTTCTTC
CASSILGLEVNEQFF
>.|.|TRBV28|TRBJ1-5
TGTGCCAGCAAGACACCCATTAGCAATCAGCCCCAGCATTTT
CASKTPISNQPQHF
>.|TRBD2|TRBV30|TRBJ2-2
TGTGCCTGGAGTCCCTGGGGACTAGCGGGAGGTCTTGCCGGGGAGCTGTTTTTT
CAWSPWGLAGGLAGELFF
>.|.|TRBV11-3|TRBJ2-1
TGTGCCAGCAGTCGACGGGGAGACGATGAGCAGTTCTTC
CASSRRGDDEQFF
>.|.|TRBV20-1|TRBJ1-1
TGCAGTGCTCACAGGGATACTGAAGCTTTCTTT
CSAHRDTEAFF
>.|TRBD2|TRBV3-1/TRBV3-2|TRBJ2-7
TGTGCCAGCAGCCAAGCGGCCCGGCGGGCTAGCGGGAGGGATGAGCAGTACTTC
CASSQAARRASGRDEQYF
>once|.|TRBV10-3|TRBJ2-7
TGTGCCATCAGTGAGTCGTCGGTGAGCTCCTCCTACGAGCAGTACTTC
CAISESSVSSSYEQYF
>few|.|TRBV18|TRBJ2-3
TGTGCCAGCTCACAAAATAGCCGGTCGGATACGCAGTATTTT
CASSQNSRSDTQYF
>.|.|TRBV29-1|TRBJ1-1
TGCAGCGTTGACAGGACCCGAGGGACTGAAGCTTTCTTT
CSVDRTRGTEAFF
>once|.|TRBV28|TRBJ2-7
TGTGCCAGCAGTTTGAACGGTCGCTCCTACGAGCAGTACTTC
CASSLNGRSYEQYF
>.|.|TRBV28|TRBJ1-1
TGTGCCAGCAGATTTCCGGGACATACGAACACTGAAGCTTTCTTT
CASRFPGHTNTEAFF
>.|TRBD1|TRBV11-3|TRBJ2-2
TGTGCCAGCAGCTTAGAGGGGTGGGACAGCGCTAACACCGGGGAGCTGTTTTTT
CASSLEGWDSANTGELFF
>.|TRBD1|TRBV11-2|TRBJ2-7
TGTGCCAGTTCGGACAGGCTGACCTACGAGCAGTACTTC
CASSDRLTYEQYF
>.|.|TRBV4-2|TRBJ1-5
TGTGCCAGCAGCCAAGACTACAATCAGCCCCAGCATTTT
CASSQDYNQPQHF
>.|TRBD2|TRBV7-6|TRBJ2-1
TGTGCCAGCAGCTCACTAGCGGGAGGCGGGAATGAGCAGTTCTTC
CASSSLAGGGNEQFF
>.|.|TRBV4-2|TRBJ2-7
TGTGCCAGCAGCCAAGATTGGCGGGCCTACGAGCAGTACTTC
CASSQDWRAYEQYF
>.|TRBD2|TRBV9|TRBJ2-5
TGTGCCAGCAGCGTAGTAGCGGGAGGACAAGAGACCCAGTACTTC
CASSVVAGGQETQYF
>.|TRBD2|TRBV19|TRBJ2-3
TGTGCCAGTAGTATGTCGGGTAGCGGGAGCACAGATACGCAGTATTTT
CASSMSGSGSTDTQYF
>.|.|TRBV28|TRBJ1-1
TGTGCCAGCACCCAACAGGCCTACACTGAAGCTTTCTTT
CASTQQAYTEAFF
>.|TRBD2|TRBV7-2|TRBJ2-3
TGTGCCAGCAGCCCAAGGACTAGTTACGTTACGCAGTATTTT
CASSPRTSYVTQYF
>.|TRBD1|TRBV24-1|TRBJ1-2
TGTGCCACCAGTGACCGCGGGACAGCTAGCTATGGCTACACCTTC
CATSDRGTASYGYTF
>few|TRBD1|TRBV14|TRBJ2-7
TGTGCCAGCAGCCAAGGACAGGGGGCCTACGAGCAGTACTTC
CASSQGQGAYEQYF
>.|.|TRBV6-5|TRBJ2-1
TGTGCCAGCAATCCAAGACAGGCCGCCTACAATGAGCAGTTCTTC
CASNPRQAAYNEQFF
>.|TRBD1|TRBV6-2/TRBV6-3|TRBJ2-7
TGTGCCAGCAGTATAGACAGGGGCGAGCAGTACTTC
CASSIDRGEQYF
>.|.|TRBV2|TRBJ1-6
TGTGCCAGCAGCACCTCGGGATGGCTCTTAGGCGGGGGGTCACCCCTCCACTTT
CASSTSGWLLGGGSPLHF
>.|.|TRBV10-2|TRBJ1-2
TGCGCCAGCAGTGAGTCGTCCACCCCTATCCATGGCTACACCTTC
CASSESSTPIHGYTF
>.|TRBD1|TRBV18|TRBJ1-1
TGTGCCAGCTCTAAGACAGGGGAGCGCACTGAAGCTTTCTTT
CASSKTGERTEAFF
>.|TRBD1|TRBV5-1|TRBJ2-7
TGCGCCAGCAGCGCCAGACAGGGCCTCTCCTACGAGCAGTACTTC
CASSARQGLSYEQYF
>.|.|TRBV12-3/TRBV12-4|TRBJ1-1
TGTGCCAGCAGATGGGGGGTGGGGACTGAAGCTTTCTTT
CASRWGVGTEAFF